This T cell receptor (beta chain) derives from a study of cytomegalovirus exposure and HLA in healthy donors. Points from the study as a whole: Clusters of TCRs from the first cohort tended to co-occur in the roughly 120 validation repertoires (as a later analysis found).

CDR1 and CDR2 (germline): MDHEN, SYDVKM. Trimming removed 4 bases from V and 1 base from J; junction bases left unmatched: 7. This CDR3 comprises 16 residues. TCRdb keeps only in-frame clones here, not all; method: immunoSEQ multiplex PCR. The sample lists 150,000 to 200,000 clones; about 85% were seen once. Notes on this clone: What it binds is not known.

The chain joins TRBV28 to TRBJ1-2; 9 bases line up with TRBD1. Sequenced: PBMCs. The clonotype originates from a man aged 18 to 35 in good health and CMV-seropositive. This chain's CDR3 is CASSSNTGQGNYGYTF. The CDR3 bases are TGTGCCAGCAGTTCGAACACGGGACAGGGTAACTATGGCTACACCTTC.